This T cell receptor beta chain was captured by sequencing in a study of cytomegalovirus exposure and HLA in healthy donors. Per germline, CDR1 MNHNY and CDR2 SVGAGI (reference sequence). This CDR3 contains 14 residues. 60 Vbeta and 13 Jbeta primers were used in PCR. TCRdb's copy holds only in-frame clones and misses some; the assay was immunoSEQ multiplex PCR. The table shows 150,000 or so clones, with roughly 9.7% occurring only once. The sequence was obtained from a man aged 45 to 65 in good health and CMV-seronegative. This sequence joins TRBV6-6 and TRBJ2-5; TRBD1 matches at 7 bases. The last part of the DNA fits TRBJ2-7 better; the J call may be wrong. The sample comprised PBMCs. As DNA, the CDR3 is TGTGCCAGCAGTTACCACAGGGGTTCCTACGAGCAGTACTTC. Its protein product is CASSYHRGSYEQYF.